This entry is about one T cell receptor (beta chain). As yet, its antigen is unknown. This sample was taken from a study of tumor-infiltrating lymphocytes in primary liver carcinoma. Study context: The patient group consisted of men and women aged 30 to 69 years.

Each 20-30 mg portion of unsorted bulk tissue served as the source for co-extraction of RNA and DNA. The patients had histopathologically diagnosed primary liver carcinoma, and their disease was treated by surgical resection. Every patient had chronic HBV infection and was treatment-naive. The researchers produced TCR beta cDNA from approximately 540 ng total RNA with a constant-region primer. The TCR beta library was amplified through three nested multiplex PCR rounds in a modified ARM-PCR procedure. The first two PCR rounds used TRBV1-TRBV30 forward primers with a C-beta reverse primer, around 10 cycles each. TCRdb called the multiplex PCR reads again in MiXCR, with one record for every CDR3 protein. The table includes more than 70,000 distinct CDR3 sequences, approximately 69% detected once. Regarding the study as a whole: Less overlap was seen in tumor-adjacent and tumor-blood pairs than in tumor region pairs.

CDR1 LGHNA and CDR2 YSLEER come from the germline V gene. Trimming pared 4 bases from V and 6 bases from J, leaving 15 bases between. The CDR3 loop spans 14 amino acids. The specimen sequenced was tumor-adjacent normal liver tissue. The genes are TRBV4-3 and TRBJ1-2; D remains ambiguous. The receptor's source is a man aged 35 to 55 with primary liver carcinoma and hepatitis B virus infection. CDR3 DNA: TGCGCCAGCAGCCCTCTTGCGGGCGGACATGGCTACACCTTC. This gives the protein CASSPLAGGHGYTF.